The clone carrying this T cell receptor beta chain was counted many times. Time point described: pre-sensitization, week 0. Treatment in this sample: therapeutic diphenylcyclopropenone sensitization with weekly scalp DPC. This record comes from a study of human T cells and chemical hapten exposure. The germline V gene has CDR1 KGHDR and CDR2 SFDVKD. V was shortened by 4 bases and J by 6 bases, with 14 bases between the two germline ends. This CDR3 contains 14 residues. In the library, unique molecular identifiers were attached to individual cDNA molecules. Via MiXCR, TCRdb re-called the RACE reads, giving one row per CDR3 protein. The sample consists of 50,000 to 65,000 distinct CDR3 sequences, approximately 6.7% of them appearing once.

The V call is TRBV24-1, the J call TRBJ1-2, with unresolved D. Sequenced material: whole blood, taken in connection with sensitization to the hapten diphenylcyclopropenone (DPC). This sequence was found in a woman between 25 and 40 years old with alopecia areata. Some clones in this sample may be carry-over from other donors' samples. CDR3 nucleotide sequence: TGTGCCACCAGTGACCCAAACGACCCCCATGGCTACACCTTC. Translation gives CATSDPNDPHGYTF.